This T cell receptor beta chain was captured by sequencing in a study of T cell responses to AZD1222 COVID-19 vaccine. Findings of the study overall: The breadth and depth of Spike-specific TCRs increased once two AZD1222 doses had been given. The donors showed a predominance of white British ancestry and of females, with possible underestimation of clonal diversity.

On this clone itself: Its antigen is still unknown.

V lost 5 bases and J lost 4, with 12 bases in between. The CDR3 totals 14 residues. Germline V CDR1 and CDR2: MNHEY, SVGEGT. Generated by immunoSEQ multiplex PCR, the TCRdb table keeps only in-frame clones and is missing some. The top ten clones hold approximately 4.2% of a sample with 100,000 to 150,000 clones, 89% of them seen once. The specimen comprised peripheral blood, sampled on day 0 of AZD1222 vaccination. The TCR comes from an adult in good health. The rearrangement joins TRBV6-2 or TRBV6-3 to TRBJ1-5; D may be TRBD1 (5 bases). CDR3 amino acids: CASSPQGGNQPQHF. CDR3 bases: TGTGCCAGCAGTCCCCAGGGAGGAAATCAGCCCCAGCATTTT.